Described below is a single T cell receptor beta chain sequence and its context. This specimen belongs to a study of shared clonotypes between healthy human individuals. Naivety among CD8 cells was defined by CD45RO negativity and positive CCR7 selection, thereby excluding terminally differentiated effector memory CD45RA+ cells. This table comes from immunoSEQ multiplex PCR, and its TCRdb copy is limited to in-frame clones, with some not included. The table lists more than 550,000 clones, 92% of them singletons. Germline V lookup: CDR1 MNHEY, CDR2 SMNVEV (reference sequence). The CDR3 covers 14 residues. The ends lost 2 bases at V and 9 bases at J; junction bases unmatched: 9.

This sequence originates from a man in his thirties or forties in good health. The sequencing input was naive CD8+ T cells sorted from blood. The chain has TRBV27 and TRBJ2-7, with TRBD1 identical over 8 bases. The CDR3 loop reads CASSLGDRNTLQYF. The CDR3 DNA reads TGTGCCAGCAGTTTAGGGGACAGGAACACTTTGCAGTACTTC.